Listed below are T cell receptor beta chains from one sample, sequenced in a study of brain T cells in children with intractable seizures. Profiling relied on immunoSEQ multiplex PCR, and the TCRdb table lists in-frame clones only, not all of them. In the table there are 300,000 to 400,000 clones, 85% to 95% of which are singletons. This material consisted of peripheral blood, taken 4 to 5 months after surgery. All receptors come from a boy less than two years old with tuberous sclerosis and intractable seizures. Each CDR3 is given with its conserved first and last residue. The D gene is left open where the match is weak. Some rows mark clone size as missing; the rest say once, few, many or name a class of expanded clone.

>TRBD2|-|TRBJ2-5|TRBV19
CASTSGGYQETQYF
TGTGCCAGTACTAGCGGGGGGTACCAAGAGACCCAGTACTTC
>-|-|TRBJ2-2|TRBV9
CASSVVMNTGELFF
TGTGCCAGCAGCGTAGTGATGAACACCGGGGAGCTGTTTTTT
>-|once|TRBJ1-2|TRBV7-9
CASSSPELYGYTF
TGTGCCAGCAGCTCTCCCGAACTATATGGCTACACCTTC
>-|-|TRBJ1-3|TRBV6-7
CASSYSSHLRPRRNTIYF
TGTGCCAGCAGTTACTCGAGCCATCTTCGTCCTAGGAGAAACACCATATATTTT
>TRBD2|-|TRBJ2-7|TRBV3-1/TRBV3-2
CASSPWTRRDHEQYF
TGTGCCAGCAGCCCGTGGACTAGACGAGACCACGAGCAGTACTTC
>TRBD2|-|TRBJ2-5|TRBV14
CASSQVASGETQYF
TGTGCCAGCAGCCAAGTCGCTAGCGGAGAGACCCAGTACTTC
>TRBD2|-|TRBJ2-5|TRBV30
CAWSVIGLVFSQYF
TGTGCCTGGAGTGTAATCGGACTAGTTTTTTCCCAGTACTTC
>-|-|TRBJ1-1|TRBV21-1
CASSNKRTDENTEAFF
TGTGCCAGCAGCAATAAAAGGACTGACGAGAACACTGAAGCTTTCTTT
>TRBD2|-|TRBJ2-3|TRBV7-9
CASSPLRGGDTQYF
TGTGCCAGCAGCCCCTTGCGGGGGGGGGATACGCAGTATTTT
>TRBD1|-|TRBJ2-7|TRBV7-2
CASRGGQTYEQYF
TGTGCCAGCAGAGGGGGACAGACCTACGAGCAGTACTTC
>TRBD2|-|TRBJ2-3|TRBV10-3
CAISNLLAGVGDTQYF
TGTGCCATCAGTAACCTCCTAGCGGGGGTCGGGGATACGCAGTATTTT
>TRBD1|few|TRBJ1-5|TRBV7-8
CASSRQGMERNQPQHF
TGTGCCAGCAGCCGACAGGGAATGGAGCGCAATCAGCCCCAGCATTTT
>TRBD2|-|TRBJ2-7|TRBV10-1
CASSSGGSYEQYF
TGCGCCAGCAGTAGCGGGGGCTCCTACGAGCAGTACTTC
>TRBD2|-|TRBJ2-3|TRBV3-1/TRBV3-2
CASSQMGLAGSSTDTQYF
TGTGCCAGCAGCCAAATGGGACTAGCGGGAAGTAGCACAGATACGCAGTATTTT
>-|-|TRBJ1-1|TRBV12-3/TRBV12-4
CASSPAGLGKAFF
TGTGCCAGCAGTCCCGCCGGGCTGGGGAAAGCTTTCTTT
>-|-|TRBJ2-7|TRBV5-8
CATEGAYEQYF
TGTGCCACGGAGGGGGCCTACGAGCAGTACTTC
>TRBD2|-|TRBJ2-7|TRBV5-1
CASSLVGTSGRRYEQYF
TGCGCCAGCAGCTTGGTAGGGACTAGCGGGAGGAGGTACGAGCAGTACTTC
>-|many|TRBJ1-5|TRBV27
CATKGVHSNQPQHF
TGTGCCACCAAGGGGGTCCATAGCAATCAGCCCCAGCATTTT
>-|once|TRBJ2-3|TRBV30
CAWSVGPGDTQYF
TGTGCCTGGAGTGTAGGGCCGGGGGATACGCAGTATTTT
>-|-|TRBJ2-7|TRBV28
CASSLSVAGTYEQYF
TGTGCCAGCAGTTTATCAGTGGCGGGAACCTACGAGCAGTACTTC
>-|-|TRBJ2-2|TRBV7-8
CASSLVDRSTGELFF
TGTGCCAGCAGCTTAGTTGACAGGTCCACCGGGGAGCTGTTTTTT
>-|-|TRBJ2-1|TRBV24-1
CATSGQSNEQFF
TGTGCCACCAGTGGACAATCCAATGAGCAGTTCTTC
>-|-|TRBJ1-2|TRBV5-1
CASSYLPEGNYGYTF
TGCGCCAGCAGCTACCTGCCGGAGGGGAACTATGGCTACACCTTC
>TRBD1|-|TRBJ2-7|TRBV19
CASSLGGGYEQYF
TGTGCCAGTAGTTTAGGGGGCGGATACGAGCAGTACTTC
>TRBD1|-|TRBJ1-2|TRBV5-4
CASSLAGGGYTF
TGTGCCAGCAGCTTGGCAGGGGGTGGCTACACCTTC
>-|-|TRBJ2-7|TRBV5-1
CASSLGRFFSYEQYF
TGCGCCAGCAGCTTGGGCAGGTTTTTCTCCTACGAGCAGTACTTC
>-|-|TRBJ1-1|TRBV9
CASSEDSSTMNTEAFF
TGTGCCAGCAGCGAGGACAGCTCTACCATGAACACTGAAGCTTTCTTT
>TRBD1|-|TRBJ2-1|TRBV24-1
CATSDRTGEGQFF
TGTGCCACCAGTGATCGGACAGGGGAGGGGCAGTTCTTC